The 26 T cell receptor beta chains reported below all come from one sample, sequenced in a study of blood T cell repertoires in COVID-19. Measured with immunoSEQ multiplex PCR; TCRdb has only the in-frame clones, and not every one. The repertoire holds over 100,000 clones, with over 75% as singletons. Sequenced material: peripheral blood. These receptor sequences come from a man aged 80 or over with acute or convalescent COVID-19.

The rearrangement links TRBV7-2 to TRBJ2-7; the D gene is possibly TRBD2 (6 bases). V was trimmed by 0 bases and J by 1 base, leaving 16 bases between them. Germline V lookup: CDR1 SGHTA, CDR2 FQGNSA. The CDR3 sequence is 17 residues long. In nucleotides, the CDR3 is TGTGCCAGCAGCTTAGCGCGGGAAGGGATTGGGTCCTACGAGCAGTACTTC. This encodes CASSLAREGIGSYEQYF. The full variable domain, its missing parts supplied by reference TRBV7-2 and TRBJ2-7, is GAGVSQSPSNKVTEKGKDVELRCDPISGHTALYWYRQSLGQGLEFLIYFQGNSAPDKSGLPSDRFSAERTGGSVSTLTIQRTQQEDSAVYLCASSLAREGIGSYEQYFGPGTRLTVT.

The genes are TRBV7-9 and TRBJ2-5; 11 nucleotides align to TRBD2. Germline assignment: CDR1 SEHNR and CDR2 FQNEAQ (reference sequence). The CDR3 has 14 residues. The V gene end was trimmed by 8 bases and the J gene end by 2 bases; junction bases not matched to a gene: 4. CDR3 region: CASLLAGGQETQYF. The CDR3 nucleotides are TGTGCCAGCCTGCTAGCGGGGGGTCAAGAGACCCAGTACTTC. Combining the CDR3 with reference TRBV7-9 and TRBJ2-5 gives the whole variable domain DTGVSQNPRHKITKRGQNVTFRCDPISEHNRLYWYRQTLGQGPEFLTYFQNEAQLEKSRLLSDRFSAERPKGSFSTLEIQRTEQGDSAMYLCASLLAGGQETQYFGPGTRLLVL.

The count of this clone is one. The chain is built from TRBV6-5 and TRBJ1-5; tentative D call: TRBD1 (5 bases). This CDR3 spans 14 amino acids. V was trimmed by 3 bases and J by 7 bases, leaving 13 bases between them. Germline values: CDR1 MNHEY, CDR2 SVGAGI. In DNA form, the CDR3 reads TGTGCCAGCAGTTATGGCAGGGAGGGACAGCCCCAGCATTTT. This encodes CASSYGREGQPQHF.

The chain has TRBV6-5 and TRBJ1-2, with D possibly matching TRBD1 (5 bases). V was clipped by 6 bases and J by 3 bases, with 17 bases between them. This CDR3 contains 15 residues. Germline CDR1 and CDR2: MNHEY and SVGAGI. The CDR3 is CASRETALDYYGYTF. DNA of the CDR3: TGTGCCAGCAGGGAGACAGCGCTAGATTACTATGGCTACACCTTC.

V and J are TRBV5-1 and TRBJ1-6; D not certain. In germline, CDR1 is SGHRS, CDR2 YFSETQ. V shed 4 bases and J shed 7 bases, with 15 bases lying between them. This CDR3 contains 15 residues. The CDR3 DNA reads TGCGCCAGCAGCATAGGAGGTTCGGGGAATTCACCCCTCCACTTT. It is translated as CASSIGGSGNSPLHF.

There are a few counts of this clone. The chain joins TRBV7-9 to TRBJ1-4, with TRBD1 identical over 10 bases. Trimming at V came to 1 base and at J to 14 bases, leaving 7 bases not matched to a gene. The germline V gene has CDR1 SEHNR and CDR2 FQNEAQ (reference sequence). The length of the CDR3 is 14 residues. The CDR3 protein is CASSLEGTGANLFF. CDR3 in DNA: TGTGCCAGCAGCTTAGAGGGGACAGGGGCGAACCTGTTTTTT.

The genes are TRBV2 and TRBJ1-3; TRBD1 might be the D (6 bases). This CDR3 has 17 amino acids. Per germline, CDR1 SNHLY and CDR2 FYNNEI. With 5 bases removed from V and 0 bases from J, the gap between germline ends came to 17 bases. This chain's CDR3 is CASSRRGHDLSGNTIYF. The CDR3 nucleotides read TGTGCCAGCAGTCGAAGGGGACACGACCTCTCTGGAAACACCATATATTTT.

The rearrangement joins TRBV18 to TRBJ2-1; D might be TRBD1 (6 bases). The germline V gene encodes CDR1 KGHSH and CDR2 LQKENI. This CDR3 is built from 16 residues. The V and J ends lost 5 bases and 6 bases respectively, with 20 bases between them. The CDR3 is CASSSLTGSGANEQFF. In DNA form, the CDR3 reads TGTGCCAGCTCATCACTGACAGGCTCGGGTGCCAATGAGCAGTTCTTC.

The chain carries TRBV10-1 and TRBJ1-2; the D gene is possibly TRBD1 (5 bases). V gave up 2 bases and J gave up 5 bases, with 9 bases separating them. This CDR3 has 13 amino acids. CDR1 and CDR2 from the germline V gene are WNHNN and SYGVQD (reference sequence). The CDR3, as DNA: TGCGCCAGCAGTGAGACTGGGACTTATGGCTACACCTTC. It is translated as CASSETGTYGYTF.

There are a few counts of this clone. The chain carries TRBV7-3 and TRBJ1-1; no reliable D call. The CDR3 runs to 13 residues. Germline loops: CDR1 SGHTA, CDR2 FQGTGA. With 4 bases removed from V and 4 bases from J, the gap between germline ends came to 10 bases. The CDR3 reads CASSSAGGTEAFF. The CDR3 DNA sequence: TGTGCCAGCAGCTCGGCGGGTGGCACTGAAGCTTTCTTT.

The chain has TRBV4-1 and TRBJ2-7; possible D gene TRBD1, 6 bases. CDR1 is MGHRA and CDR2 is YSYEKL in the germline V gene. Deletions cut 0 bases from V and 2 bases from J, with 8 bases between. The CDR3 loop spans 14 amino acids. The CDR3 loop is CASSQERTAYEQYF. The CDR3 nucleotides are TGCGCCAGCAGCCAAGAAAGGACAGCCTACGAGCAGTACTTC.

The chain recombines TRBV3-1 (or the pseudogene TRBV3-2) with TRBJ2-3; TRBD2 matches 7 bases. The CDR3 runs to 17 residues. Germline V CDR1 and CDR2: LGHDT, YNNKEL (reference sequence). The trim removed 0 bases at V and 0 bases at J, leaving 6 bases unmatched. CDR3 residues: CASSQEPSGKSTDTQYF. The CDR3 coding sequence is TGTGCCAGCAGCCAAGAGCCTAGCGGAAAGAGCACAGATACGCAGTATTTT.

The CDR3 DNA reads TGTGCCAGTCTAGCGGAGTCCTACGAGCAGTACTTC. Translated: CASLAESYEQYF. This sequence joins TRBV28 and TRBJ2-7, with TRBD2 matching 7 bases. The CDR3 extends over 12 amino acids. The ends lost 9 bases at V and 1 base at J; junction bases unmatched: 3. The germline CDR1 and CDR2 sequences are MDHEN and SYDVKM. Variable domain in full (rest from reference TRBV28 and TRBJ2-7): DVKVTQSSRYLVKRTGEKVFLECVQDMDHENMFWYRQDPGLGLRLIYFSYDVKMKEKGDIPEGYSVSREKKERFSLILESASTNQTSMYLCASLAESYEQYFGPGTRLTVT.

As regards this clone: One end of the junction does not line up with germline, which may come from a read error. The chain is built from TRBV6-4 and TRBJ1-5; TRBD1 might be the D (5 bases). Per the germline V gene, CDR1 is MRHNA and CDR2 is SNTAGT. This CDR3 region has 11 residues. The CDR3 reads CASSDTDSGAF. The CDR3 nucleotides read TGTGCCAGCAGTGACACCGACAGTGGGGCATTT.

This chain links TRBV5-1 with TRBJ1-1; weak D call: TRBD1 (6 bases). Trimming took off 2 bases at V and 1 base at J, with 18 bases between the two ends. The CDR3 contains 17 residues. The germline gives CDR1 SGHRS, CDR2 YFSETQ. The CDR3 DNA reads TGCGCCAGCAGCTTAGGTTTGTGGGACACGTCGAACACTGAAGCTTTCTTT. Amino acid sequence: CASSLGLWDTSNTEAFF.

The J gene is TRBJ1-2, the V gene TRBV7-3; unclear D gene. V was trimmed by 3 bases and J by 7 bases, leaving 24 bases between them. Looked up from germline, CDR1 is SGHTA and CDR2 is FQGTGA. This CDR3 contains 17 residues. CDR3 nucleotides: TGTGCCAGCAGCTTCAGCGGCGGCAGCCCGGAGCGGGGTGGCTACACCTTC. It specifies CASSFSGGSPERGGYTF.

The chain has TRBV6-6 and TRBJ1-6; a possible D gene is TRBD1 (6 bases). The germline V and J ends were trimmed by 4 bases and 14 bases, with 15 bases remaining between them. The CDR3 has 13 amino acids. In germline, CDR1 is MNHNY, CDR2 SVGAGI (reference sequence). CDR3 sequence (DNA): TGTGCCAGCAGTTCGAGGACAGAGGGTGCCCTCCACTTT. This translates into CASSSRTEGALHF.

The chain joins TRBV5-1 to TRBJ2-7; D ambiguous. CDR1 is SGHRS, CDR2 YFSETQ, per germline. V was clipped by 5 bases and J by 1 base, with 13 bases between them. The CDR3 is made up of 14 amino acids. The chain's CDR3 is CASRTSKESYEQYF. Here the CDR3 DNA reads TGCGCCAGCAGGACAAGTAAAGAATCCTACGAGCAGTACTTC.

This chain connects TRBV4-1 to TRBJ2-1; the match to TRBD2 covers 14 bases. Germline lookup yields CDR1 MGHRA and CDR2 YSYEKL. The ends lost 3 bases at V and 5 bases at J; junction bases unmatched: 6. The CDR3 is 17 residues long. The CDR3 sequence: CASSHGTSGSVNNEQFF. CDR3 bases: TGCGCCAGCAGCCATGGGACTAGCGGGAGCGTCAACAATGAGCAGTTCTTC.

The CDR3: CASSGRGTANSPLHF. The CDR3 nucleotides are TGTGCCAGCAGTGGACGAGGGACAGCTAATTCACCCCTCCACTTT. V gene TRBV11-1 combines with J gene TRBJ1-6; the match to TRBD1 covers 7 bases. Germline V gives CDR1 SGHAT, CDR2 FQDESV (reference sequence). The CDR3 has 15 residues. Germline trimming cut 6 bases from V and 6 bases from J; bases unmatched to any gene: 8. Full variable domain (missing parts from reference TRBV11-1 and TRBJ1-6): EAEVAQSPRYKITEKSQAVAFWCDPISGHATLYWYRQILGQGPELLVQFQDESVVDDSQLPKDRFSAERLKGVDSTLKIQPAELGDSAMYLCASSGRGTANSPLHFGNGTRLTVT.

The V and J genes are TRBV6-6 and TRBJ1-2, with 8 bases aligning to TRBD1. J was trimmed by 0 bases and V by 2 bases; bases with no gene match: 2. The CDR3 runs 15 residues. Per the germline V gene, CDR1 is MNHNY and CDR2 is SVGAGI (reference sequence). CDR3 region: CASSYGQGSNYGYTF. The DNA for the CDR3 is TGTGCCAGCAGTTACGGACAGGGCTCTAACTATGGCTACACCTTC.

The chain is built from TRBV7-2 and TRBJ1-1, with D unclear. The CDR3 totals 12 residues. The V gene lost 4 bases and the J gene lost 4 bases, with 7 bases spanning the gap. Germline V gene data show CDR1 as SGHTA and CDR2 as FQGNSA. CDR3 bases: TGTGCCAGCAGCTCCGCGGGCACTGAAGCTTTCTTT. Translated: CASSSAGTEAFF.

This clone was seen a few times. The chain employs TRBV6-2 or TRBV6-3 and TRBJ2-1; D might be TRBD2 (6 bases). The CDR3 length is 16 residues. Per the germline V gene, CDR1 is MNHEY and CDR2 is SVGEGT. V was trimmed by 1 base and J by 4 bases, leaving 14 bases between them. The CDR3 sequence: CASSYYGGALYNEQFF. The CDR3 nucleotides read TGTGCCAGCAGTTACTACGGCGGGGCCCTATACAATGAGCAGTTCTTC.

The V gene is TRBV10-3, the J gene TRBJ1-5; no firm D call. CDR3 length equals 13 residues. Germline V gene sequence: CDR1 ENHRY, CDR2 SYGVKD. The V end was cut by 0 bases, the J end by 8 bases, with 8 bases between. This CDR3 reads CAISESWLEPQHF. DNA for the CDR3: TGTGCCATCAGTGAGTCGTGGCTTGAGCCCCAGCATTTT.

The rearrangement links TRBV10-3 to TRBJ2-1, with TRBD2 matching 9 bases. The CDR3 extends over 15 amino acids. V was clipped by 3 bases and J by 5 bases; unmatched bases: 5. Per the germline V gene, CDR1 is ENHRY and CDR2 is SYGVKD. CDR3 in amino acids: CAISDMLAGNNEQFF. CDR3 coding DNA: TGTGCCATCAGTGATATGCTAGCGGGGAACAATGAGCAGTTCTTC.

V gene TRBV7-2 combines with J gene TRBJ1-1; D unclear. The CDR3 has 14 residues. V was shortened by 1 base and J by 0 bases, with 6 bases between the two germline ends. From germline, CDR1 is SGHTA and CDR2 FQGNSA. The chain's CDR3 is CASSLVQMNTEAFF. The CDR3 DNA reads as TGTGCCAGCAGCTTAGTACAGATGAACACTGAAGCTTTCTTT.